This T cell receptor (beta chain) is drawn from a study of a mutant IDH1 vaccine in newly diagnosed glioma (dated by TCRdb to 2020 to 2023). A note on the overall study: Across visits V03 through V10, patients got a total of eight vaccinations, given in weeks 1, 3, 5, 7, 11, 15, 19 and 23. Vaccination was initiated 4-6 weeks after radiotherapy alone, or concurrently with temozolomide cycles in the chemotherapy-containing groups. Peripheral blood samples were drawn at six visits, namely V03 (baseline), V05, V07, V10, V12 and V13. For exploratory analyses, longitudinal TCRB deep sequencing was carried out in 25 treated patients wherever samples were available. The roughly 32 treated patients were approximately 60% male and around 40% female, with a mean age of about 43 years. Before enrollment, most patients had been given radiochemotherapy with temozolomide as standard therapy, while the rest had received either radiotherapy alone or temozolomide alone. Points the paper makes about the study in general: According to the authors, sample limitations meant that analyses of patient blood samples could not be reproduced. Pseudoprogression appeared unrelated to alterations in the top peripheral T cell clonotypes detected by TCRB sequencing. Selection of PBMC samples for TCRB deep sequencing was based on availability. Immune responses induced by the vaccine were seen in around 93% of patients across multiple MHC alleles.

A word on this clone: This clone's antigen is unknown. No clone much larger than this one lies a single base away; base qualities are absent.

The library came from the immunoSEQ multiplex PCR assay. Rearranged TCR beta chain sequences were amplified with the hsTCRB Kit following the manufacturer's protocol. Sequencing of TCRB libraries was carried out on an Illumina MiSeq. Turning to the authors' computational methods: The proprietary platform of the kit vendor was used for demultiplexing, trimming and gene mapping. TCRdb stores this immuneACCESS table with in-frame sequences only. Part of the clones is absent; in the studies checked, under half of the shortfall reflects unresolved V genes, and no reason is known for the rest. V, J and clone size are taken as reported in that table, and D and trimming were inferred from the DNA itself. The table for this sample lists some 26,000 clones; about 70% of them were counted only once. The ten largest account for 8% to 13% of the sample. The time point label, as the study defines it: week 11, during vaccination. Every vaccine dose consisted of 300 ug of a 20-mer mutant IDH1 peptide in Montanide, administered subcutaneously together with topical imiquimod. All donors had newly diagnosed IDH1-mutant astrocytomas of WHO grade 3 or 4 that showed loss of nuclear ATRX. The samples were drawn from NOA16, a multicentre, single-arm, open-label phase I trial in Germany that tested a mutant IDH1 peptide vaccine in humans for the first time. Genomic DNA for TCRB sequencing was extracted from EDTA blood using the DNeasy Blood and Tissue Kit.

This sequence originates from a man between 18 and 35 years old with glioma. Some clones in this sample may be carry-over from other donors' samples. The input for sequencing was peripheral blood mononuclear cells (PBMCs), taken from a glioma patient whose treatment included an IDH1 peptide vaccine.

The CDR3 amino acid sequence is: CASSPRSLEGGDLVQPQHF. The sequenced DNA is TGTGCCAGCTCACCACGGAGTTTAGAGGGGGGCGACCTAGTTCAGCCCCAGCATTTT. Rearrangement joined TRBV18 to TRBJ1-5; the D region possibly corresponds to TRBD1 (6 bases align). Relative to germline, V is 1 base shorter and J is 6 bases shorter, with 25 bases between their ends. From a lookup of the germline V gene, CDR1 and CDR2 are KGHSH and LQKENI. Counted from cysteine to phenylalanine, this CDR3 has 19 amino acids. The retained sequence is limited to the CDR3, 57 bases, with the frame set at the first base.